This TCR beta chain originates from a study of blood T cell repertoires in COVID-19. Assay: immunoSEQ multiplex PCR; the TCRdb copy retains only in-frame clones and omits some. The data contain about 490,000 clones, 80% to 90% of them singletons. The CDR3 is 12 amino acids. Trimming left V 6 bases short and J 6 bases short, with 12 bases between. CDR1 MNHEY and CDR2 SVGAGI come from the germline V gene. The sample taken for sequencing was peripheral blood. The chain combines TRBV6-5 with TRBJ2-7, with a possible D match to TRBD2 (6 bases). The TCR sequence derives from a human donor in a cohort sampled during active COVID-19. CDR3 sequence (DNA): TGTGCCAGCAGGCCGGCGGGGCCCGAGCAGTACTTC. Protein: CASRPAGPEQYF.